The next 5 T cell receptor beta chains were all read from a single sample in a study of T-cell reconstitution after alpha-beta-depleted transplantation in children. The authors prepared the TCRbeta library with unique molecular identifiers. TCRdb recomputed calls from the PCR reads with MiXCR, one row per CDR3 protein. The sample includes roughly 220,000 distinct CDR3 sequences, approximately 9.8% of them seen just once. Here the sequenced sample was PBMCs from the stem cell graft donor, taken from the stem cell graft. The receptors stem from a human donor who donated a stem cell graft to a child with SCID.

This clonotype was counted many times. The chain employs TRBV29-1 and TRBJ2-7; no reliable D call. The CDR3 is made up of 14 amino acids. V shed 4 bases and J shed 2 bases, with 15 bases lying between them. Germline CDR1 SQVTM, CDR2 ANQGSEA. Here the CDR3 reads CSVGAIGQTYEQYF. The DNA for the CDR3 is TGCAGCGTTGGGGCCATAGGGCAAACCTACGAGCAGTACTTC.

This clonotype was counted at least ten times. This chain uses TRBV2 with TRBJ2-3, with TRBD1 matching 8 bases. Per the germline V gene, CDR1 is SNHLY and CDR2 is FYNNEI. The CDR3 consists of 14 residues. Trimming cost V 7 bases and J 2 bases; bases outside gene matches: 5. The CDR3 region has the DNA TGTGCCAGCACTTGGGACAGGAACACAGATACGCAGTATTTT. Protein sequence: CASTWDRNTDTQYF.

The CDR3 bases are TGTGCCAGCAGACCCGACAGAAGCTCCTCCTACAATGAGCAGTTCTTC. It specifies CASRPDRSSSYNEQFF. The chain employs TRBV12-3 or TRBV12-4 and TRBJ2-1, with a tentative D call TRBD1 (5 bases). V was trimmed by 6 bases and J by 0 bases, leaving 15 bases between them. This CDR3 contains 16 residues.

This clonotype was seen ten or more times. The V call is TRBV5-5, the J call TRBJ1-2; TRBD1 might be the D (5 bases). The germline V and J ends were trimmed by 0 bases and 6 bases, with 15 bases remaining between them. The CDR3 totals 15 residues. Germline-derived CDR1 and CDR2 are SGHKS and YYEKEE (reference sequence). CDR3 coding DNA: TGTGCCAGCAGCTTGGGCTCAGGGAAGTCTCATGGCTACACCTTC. Translating gives CASSLGSGKSHGYTF. The full variable domain, with the rest looked up from reference TRBV5-5 and TRBJ1-2, is DAGVTQSPTHLIKTRGQQVTLRCSPISGHKSVSWYQQVLGQGPQFIFQYYEKEERGRGNFPDRFSARQFPNYSSELNVNALLLGDSALYLCASSLGSGKSHGYTFGSGTRLTVV.

The sample holds many counts of this clonotype. The chain employs TRBV29-1 and TRBJ1-2, with D possibly matching TRBD1 (6 bases). CDR3 length: 12 residues. Germline values: CDR1 SQVTM, CDR2 ANQGSEA. V was shortened by 5 bases and J by 2 bases, with 9 bases between the two germline ends. The CDR3 loop is CSVIGQNYGYTF. The CDR3 bases are TGCAGCGTTATAGGACAGAACTATGGCTACACCTTC. Full variable domain (outside the CDR3, taken from reference TRBV29-1 and TRBJ1-2): SAVISQKPSRDICQRGTSLTIQCQVDSQVTMMFWYRQQPGQSLTLIATANQGSEATYESGFVIDKFPISRPNLTFSTLTVSNMSPEDSSIYLCSVIGQNYGYTFGSGTRLTVV.